These T cell receptor beta chains were read from a single sample in a study of cytomegalovirus exposure and HLA in healthy donors. The method was immunoSEQ multiplex PCR; TCRdb's version includes in-frame clones alone and lacks a portion of them. The sample holds 180,000 or so clones; 75% to 80% are singletons and the top ten take 6.3%. The sequencing sample was made of PBMCs. The receptors shown here come from a middle-aged man in good health and CMV-seropositive. CDR3s include the opening cysteine and the closing phenylalanine or tryptophan. D genes are given only for firm matches. Not every row has a clone size; where given, it reads once, few, many or a size class.

d_call: -; v_call: TRBV27; j_call: TRBJ2-6; clone_size: -; cdr3_aa: CASSPQRGTGANGLTF; cdr3_nt: TGTGCCAGCAGTCCGCAACGTGGGACTGGGGCCAACGGCCTGACTTTC
d_call: -; v_call: TRBV11-2; j_call: TRBJ2-5; clone_size: -; cdr3_aa: CASSLDLTRARETQYF; cdr3_nt: TGTGCCAGCAGCTTAGATCTTACGAGGGCTCGGGAGACCCAGTACTTC
d_call: -; v_call: TRBV21-1; j_call: TRBJ2-1; clone_size: -; cdr3_aa: CASHLQGQGCDEQFF; cdr3_nt: TGTGCCAGCCACCTCCAGGGACAGGGTTGTGATGAGCAGTTCTTC
d_call: -; v_call: TRBV6-5; j_call: TRBJ2-7; clone_size: -; cdr3_aa: CASSYSGSFWEQYF; cdr3_nt: TGTGCCAGCAGTTACTCGGGCAGCTTCTGGGAGCAGTACTTC
d_call: -; v_call: TRBV6-5; j_call: TRBJ1-4; clone_size: -; cdr3_aa: CASRHGNEKLFF; cdr3_nt: TGTGCCAGTCGACACGGTAATGAAAAACTGTTTTTT
d_call: -; v_call: TRBV28; j_call: TRBJ1-2; clone_size: -; cdr3_aa: CASSFTRYRAANYGYTF; cdr3_nt: TGTGCCAGCAGTTTTACTAGGTACAGGGCAGCTAACTATGGCTACACCTTC
d_call: -; v_call: TRBV13; j_call: TRBJ1-1; clone_size: -; cdr3_aa: CASSLGEGTGTEAFF; cdr3_nt: TGTGCCAGCAGCTTAGGGGAGGGGACGGGCACTGAAGCTTTCTTT
d_call: TRBD2; v_call: TRBV2; j_call: TRBJ2-3; clone_size: -; cdr3_aa: CASNRWLAGGGDTQYF; cdr3_nt: TGTGCCAGTAATCGGTGGCTAGCGGGAGGAGGAGATACGCAGTATTTT
d_call: -; v_call: TRBV28; j_call: TRBJ1-2; clone_size: few; cdr3_aa: CASSLVRLIYGYTF; cdr3_nt: TGTGCCAGCAGTTTAGTGCGACTGATCTATGGCTACACCTTC
d_call: TRBD1; v_call: TRBV6-1; j_call: TRBJ2-7; clone_size: few; cdr3_aa: CASSAQEWGGQGRGAYEQYF; cdr3_nt: TGTGCCAGCAGTGCACAGGAGTGGGGGGGACAGGGTCGAGGGGCCTACGAGCAGTACTTC
d_call: TRBD1; v_call: TRBV18; j_call: TRBJ2-1; clone_size: -; cdr3_aa: CASSATGTGQEQFF; cdr3_nt: TGTGCCAGCTCGGCAACCGGGACAGGTCAGGAGCAGTTCTTC
d_call: -; v_call: TRBV5-1; j_call: TRBJ1-1; clone_size: -; cdr3_aa: CASSLMASGTEAFF; cdr3_nt: TGCGCCAGCAGCTTGATGGCGTCGGGCACTGAAGCTTTCTTT
d_call: TRBD2; v_call: TRBV9; j_call: TRBJ2-1; clone_size: -; cdr3_aa: CASSVGGGHGGEQFF; cdr3_nt: TGTGCCAGCAGCGTAGGGGGAGGGCATGGTGGTGAGCAGTTCTTC
d_call: TRBD2; v_call: TRBV5-8; j_call: TRBJ2-2; clone_size: -; cdr3_aa: CASSFAAGALAGMNTGELFF; cdr3_nt: TGTGCCAGCAGCTTCGCGGCGGGGGCTCTAGCGGGGATGAACACCGGGGAGCTGTTTTTT
d_call: -; v_call: TRBV28; j_call: TRBJ1-4; clone_size: -; cdr3_aa: CASSLSTVRNEKLFF; cdr3_nt: TGTGCCAGCAGCTTATCGACAGTGCGGAATGAAAAACTGTTTTTT
d_call: -; v_call: TRBV11-3; j_call: TRBJ2-1; clone_size: -; cdr3_aa: CASSLGGLAYNEQFF; cdr3_nt: TGTGCCAGCAGCCTAGGGGGACTGGCATACAATGAGCAGTTCTTC
d_call: -; v_call: TRBV10-3; j_call: TRBJ1-5; clone_size: -; cdr3_aa: CAISESANNQPQHF; cdr3_nt: TGTGCCATCAGTGAGTCGGCAAACAATCAGCCCCAGCATTTT
d_call: TRBD2; v_call: TRBV11-3; j_call: TRBJ2-1; clone_size: -; cdr3_aa: CVSSPDEGRAQFF; cdr3_nt: TGTGTCAGCAGCCCTGATGAGGGGAGGGCCCAGTTCTTC
d_call: -; v_call: TRBV30; j_call: TRBJ2-7; clone_size: -; cdr3_aa: CAWSLGGGREQYF; cdr3_nt: TGTGCCTGGAGCTTGGGCGGAGGGCGCGAGCAGTACTTC
d_call: -; v_call: TRBV28; j_call: TRBJ1-2; clone_size: -; cdr3_aa: CASSLTTSLFGYTF; cdr3_nt: TGTGCCAGCAGTCTCACAACCTCTTTATTTGGCTACACCTTC
d_call: -; v_call: TRBV6-6; j_call: TRBJ1-5; clone_size: few; cdr3_aa: CASSYQTENQPQHF; cdr3_nt: TGTGCCAGCAGTTACCAGACAGAAAATCAGCCCCAGCATTTT
d_call: TRBD1; v_call: TRBV4-2; j_call: TRBJ1-1; clone_size: -; cdr3_aa: CASSQGGQGAYSSAFF; cdr3_nt: TGTGCCAGCAGCCAAGGAGGACAGGGGGCCTACTCGTCCGCTTTCTTT
d_call: TRBD2; v_call: TRBV5-1; j_call: TRBJ2-5; clone_size: -; cdr3_aa: CASRPGTSGETQYF; cdr3_nt: TGCGCCAGCAGACCAGGGACTAGCGGCGAGACCCAGTACTTC
d_call: -; v_call: TRBV7-8; j_call: TRBJ1-1; clone_size: -; cdr3_aa: CASSIRDKSVAFF; cdr3_nt: TGTGCCAGCAGCATCCGGGACAAATCGGTTGCTTTCTTT
d_call: TRBD2; v_call: TRBV30; j_call: TRBJ2-5; clone_size: -; cdr3_aa: CAWSVGLAGPLETQYF; cdr3_nt: TGTGCCTGGAGTGTTGGTTTAGCGGGGCCCCTTGAGACCCAGTACTTC
d_call: TRBD1; v_call: TRBV6-1; j_call: TRBJ1-5; clone_size: -; cdr3_aa: CASRDRDRDSQPQHF; cdr3_nt: TGTGCCAGCAGGGACCGGGACAGGGACAGTCAGCCCCAGCATTTT
d_call: TRBD2; v_call: TRBV11-2; j_call: TRBJ2-7; clone_size: -; cdr3_aa: CASSFRTSGITYEQYF; cdr3_nt: TGTGCCAGCAGCTTCAGGACTAGCGGAATAACCTACGAGCAGTACTTC
d_call: TRBD2; v_call: TRBV5-8; j_call: TRBJ2-7; clone_size: -; cdr3_aa: CASSFDRTSAYEQYF; cdr3_nt: TGTGCCAGCAGCTTCGATCGGACTAGCGCCTACGAGCAGTACTTC
d_call: TRBD1; v_call: TRBV2; j_call: TRBJ1-2; clone_size: -; cdr3_aa: CASMGTASHYGYTF; cdr3_nt: TGTGCCAGCATGGGGACAGCCTCCCACTATGGCTACACCTTC
d_call: TRBD2; v_call: TRBV7-3; j_call: TRBJ2-7; clone_size: -; cdr3_aa: CASSLGGSGTPYEQYF; cdr3_nt: TGTGCCAGCAGCTTAGGTGGAAGCGGGACTCCCTACGAGCAGTACTTC
d_call: TRBD2; v_call: TRBV19; j_call: TRBJ2-7; clone_size: -; cdr3_aa: CASSIEALAGGNAYEQYF; cdr3_nt: TGTGCCAGTAGTATAGAGGCACTAGCGGGAGGGAACGCCTACGAGCAGTACTTC
d_call: TRBD1; v_call: TRBV11-3; j_call: TRBJ1-1; clone_size: -; cdr3_aa: CASSLGFRGAPFGNTEAFF; cdr3_nt: TGTGCCAGCAGCTTAGGCTTCAGGGGGGCACCTTTCGGGAACACTGAAGCTTTCTTT
d_call: TRBD1; v_call: TRBV27; j_call: TRBJ1-2; clone_size: -; cdr3_aa: CASSLRQGNGYTF; cdr3_nt: TGTGCCAGCAGTTTAAGACAGGGGAATGGCTACACCTTC
d_call: -; v_call: TRBV19; j_call: TRBJ2-6; clone_size: -; cdr3_aa: CASSTGLAGANVLTF; cdr3_nt: TGTGCCAGTAGTACCGGACTCGCTGGGGCCAACGTCCTGACTTTC
d_call: -; v_call: TRBV6-5; j_call: TRBJ1-1; clone_size: -; cdr3_aa: CASTPGGRGEAFF; cdr3_nt: TGTGCCAGCACCCCCGGGGGGCGGGGTGAAGCTTTCTTT
d_call: TRBD2; v_call: TRBV7-9; j_call: TRBJ2-1; clone_size: -; cdr3_aa: CASSLWGGGSYNEQFF; cdr3_nt: TGTGCCAGCAGCTTATGGGGCGGGGGCTCCTACAATGAGCAGTTCTTC
d_call: -; v_call: TRBV7-2; j_call: TRBJ2-7; clone_size: -; cdr3_aa: CASSPSSSGFTYEQYF; cdr3_nt: TGTGCCAGCAGCCCAAGCAGCAGCGGATTTACCTACGAGCAGTACTTC
d_call: -; v_call: TRBV7-2; j_call: TRBJ2-6; clone_size: -; cdr3_aa: CASSLQGAGANVLTF; cdr3_nt: TGTGCCAGCAGCCTACAGGGTGCTGGGGCCAACGTCCTGACTTTC
d_call: -; v_call: TRBV19; j_call: TRBJ1-5; clone_size: -; cdr3_aa: CAIGTPHSNQPQHF; cdr3_nt: TGTGCCATTGGGACACCGCATAGCAATCAGCCCCAGCATTTT
d_call: TRBD1; v_call: TRBV7-9; j_call: TRBJ1-4; clone_size: -; cdr3_aa: CASSPRTQGDEKLFF; cdr3_nt: TGTGCCAGCAGCCCGCGAACGCAGGGGGATGAAAAACTGTTTTTT
d_call: -; v_call: TRBV7-9; j_call: TRBJ2-3; clone_size: -; cdr3_aa: CASSETSDTQYF; cdr3_nt: TGTGCCAGCAGCGAAACTAGCGATACGCAGTATTTT
d_call: TRBD1; v_call: TRBV10-3; j_call: TRBJ1-2; clone_size: -; cdr3_aa: CATGQGDYGYTF; cdr3_nt: TGTGCCACCGGACAGGGAGACTATGGCTACACCTTC
d_call: TRBD1; v_call: TRBV5-1; j_call: TRBJ2-7; clone_size: -; cdr3_aa: CASSPGQASYEQYF; cdr3_nt: TGCGCCAGCAGCCCGGGACAGGCCTCCTACGAGCAGTACTTC
d_call: TRBD2; v_call: TRBV5-1; j_call: TRBJ2-5; clone_size: -; cdr3_aa: CASIPGRASGSMETQYF; cdr3_nt: TGCGCCAGCATCCCAGGTCGGGCTAGCGGGAGCATGGAGACCCAGTACTTC
d_call: -; v_call: TRBV29-1; j_call: TRBJ2-2; clone_size: -; cdr3_aa: CSVAFSGELFF; cdr3_nt: TGCAGCGTTGCTTTTTCCGGGGAGCTGTTTTTT
d_call: -; v_call: TRBV9; j_call: TRBJ2-1; clone_size: -; cdr3_aa: CASSVAISGNEQFF; cdr3_nt: TGTGCCAGCAGCGTAGCTATTAGCGGCAATGAGCAGTTCTTC
d_call: -; v_call: TRBV7-9; j_call: TRBJ2-1; clone_size: -; cdr3_aa: CASSPRTDNEQFF; cdr3_nt: TGTGCCAGCAGCCCTAGAACCGACAATGAGCAGTTCTTC
d_call: -; v_call: TRBV7-3; j_call: TRBJ2-1; clone_size: few; cdr3_aa: CASSLNPGLEQFF; cdr3_nt: TGTGCCAGCAGCTTAAATCCAGGACTAGAGCAGTTCTTC
d_call: TRBD2; v_call: TRBV7-8; j_call: TRBJ2-7; clone_size: few; cdr3_aa: CAIHGGGDDEQYF; cdr3_nt: TGTGCCATCCATGGCGGGGGGGACGACGAGCAGTACTTC
d_call: TRBD2; v_call: TRBV5-1; j_call: TRBJ2-2; clone_size: -; cdr3_aa: CASSLVASGRANTGELFF; cdr3_nt: TGCGCCAGCAGCTTGGTGGCTAGCGGGAGGGCGAACACCGGGGAGCTGTTTTTT
d_call: -; v_call: TRBV11-2; j_call: TRBJ1-6; clone_size: -; cdr3_aa: CASSLYRNSPLHF; cdr3_nt: TGTGCCAGCAGCCTCTACCGGAATTCACCCCTCCACTTT